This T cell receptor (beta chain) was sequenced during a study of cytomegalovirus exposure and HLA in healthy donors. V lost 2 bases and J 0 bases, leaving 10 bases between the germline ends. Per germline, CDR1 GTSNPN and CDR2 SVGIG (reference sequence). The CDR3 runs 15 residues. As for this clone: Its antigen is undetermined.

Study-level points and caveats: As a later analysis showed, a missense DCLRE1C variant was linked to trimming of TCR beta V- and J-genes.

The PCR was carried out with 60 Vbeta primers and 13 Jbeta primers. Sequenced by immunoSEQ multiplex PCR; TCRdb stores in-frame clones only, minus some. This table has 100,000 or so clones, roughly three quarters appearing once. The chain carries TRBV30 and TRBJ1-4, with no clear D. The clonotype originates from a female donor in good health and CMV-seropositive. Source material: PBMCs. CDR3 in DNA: TGTGCCTGGAGTCATACACCTGCAACTAATGAAAAACTGTTTTTT. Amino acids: CAWSHTPATNEKLFF.